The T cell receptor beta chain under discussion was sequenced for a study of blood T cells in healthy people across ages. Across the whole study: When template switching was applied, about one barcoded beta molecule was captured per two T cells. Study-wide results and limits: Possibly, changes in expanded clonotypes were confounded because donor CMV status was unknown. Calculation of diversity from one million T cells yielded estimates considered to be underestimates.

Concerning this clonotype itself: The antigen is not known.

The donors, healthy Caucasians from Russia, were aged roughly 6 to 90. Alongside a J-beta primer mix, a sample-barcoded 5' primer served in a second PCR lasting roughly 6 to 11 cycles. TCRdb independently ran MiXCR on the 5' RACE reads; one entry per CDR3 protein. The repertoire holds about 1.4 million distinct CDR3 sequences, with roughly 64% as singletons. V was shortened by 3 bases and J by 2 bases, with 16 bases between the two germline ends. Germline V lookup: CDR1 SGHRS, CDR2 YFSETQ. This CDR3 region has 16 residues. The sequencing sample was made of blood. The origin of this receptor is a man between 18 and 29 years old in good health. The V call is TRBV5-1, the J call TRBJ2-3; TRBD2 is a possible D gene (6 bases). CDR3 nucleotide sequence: TGCGCCAGCAGCTCGATTGGAGGGGAACTCACAGATACGCAGTATTTT. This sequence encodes CASSSIGGELTDTQYF.